This entry lists 8 T cell receptor beta chains sequenced from one sample in a study of T-cell memory formation after mild COVID-19 listed by TCRdb under 2021. The method behind the library was 5' RACE. Sequencer: Illumina NovaSeq 6000. TCRdb applied fastp at Q25 and MiXCR to the public reads, then kept only in-frame beta chains. Entries that share a CDR3 protein sequence are merged under the most common genes and DNA. The sample table shows hundreds of thousands of distinct CDR3 sequences, and 20% to 25% are seen once. 8.4% of the sample is held by the ten biggest clonotypes. The sequenced sample was PBMCs or a T cell subset sorted from them (not recorded which). The source is an adult woman who had mild COVID-19 (a few samples of this study predate the infection). The sample titles of this study are shuffled in the database, so cell type and time point are left out; the donor was told from shared clones.

The chain is built from TRBV12-3 or TRBV12-4 and TRBJ1-5; D not certain. Trimming removed 5 bases at V and 4 bases at J, with 9 bases between. This CDR3 spans 13 amino acids. The CDR3: CASSPYGNQPQHF. The CDR3 DNA reads as TGTGCCAGCAGTCCATACGGTAATCAGCCCCAGCATTTT.

This clonotype has only a few counts. CDR3 region: CASSLVGSPNLSSYNSPLHF. CDR3 DNA: TGCGCCAGCAGCTTGGTTGGATCCCCCAATCTGAGCTCCTATAATTCACCCCTCCACTTT. This chain links TRBV5-1 with TRBJ1-6, with unresolved D. CDR3 size: 20 residues. Germline V gives CDR1 SGHRS, CDR2 YFSETQ. The V end lost 0 bases, the J end lost 0 bases, and 19 bases lay between the germline ends.

This clonotype has a handful of counts. The chain carries TRBV11-2 and TRBJ2-3; unclear D gene. V was trimmed by 2 bases and J by 5 bases, leaving 8 bases between them. This CDR3 contains 13 residues. Germline CDR1 SGHAT, CDR2 FQNNGV. CDR3 sequence (DNA): TGTGCCAGCAGCTTAATGAAAGGAGATACGCAGTATTTT. This codes for CASSLMKGDTQYF.

The J gene is TRBJ2-2, the V gene TRBV20-1; 7 bases line up with TRBD1. This CDR3 is 15 amino acids long. Germline CDR1 reads DFQATT; CDR2 reads SNEGSKA (reference sequence). The V segment lost 2 bases and the J segment 2 bases; nucleotides outside the gene matches: 5. The CDR3 spells CSARSGQTNTGELFF. CDR3 nucleotide sequence: TGCAGTGCTAGATCGGGACAGACAAACACCGGGGAGCTGTTTTTT.

The sample holds a few counts of this clonotype. The chain employs TRBV29-1 and TRBJ1-1; D unresolved. V gave up 5 bases and J gave up 11 bases, with 12 bases separating them. The CDR3 length is 10 residues. Germline V gene data show CDR1 as SQVTM and CDR2 as ANQGSEA. This CDR3 reads CSVLRVTAFF. The DNA for the CDR3 is TGCAGCGTTCTAAGGGTTACGGCTTTCTTT.

J is TRBJ1-2 and V is TRBV7-2; 11 nucleotides line up with TRBD1. Germline V gene lookup returns CDR1 SGHTA and CDR2 FQGNSA. The CDR3 has 15 residues. V lost 5 bases and J lost 8; bases outside the gene matches: 10. CDR3 sequence: CASSPPGQGAGGYTF. The CDR3 region has the DNA TGTGCCAGCAGCCCACCCGGACAGGGGGCGGGGGGCTACACCTTC. The variable domain in full, with the rest retrieved from reference TRBV7-2 and TRBJ1-2, is GAGVSQSPSNKVTEKGKDVELRCDPISGHTALYWYRQSLGQGLEFLIYFQGNSAPDKSGLPSDRFSAERTGGSVSTLTIQRTQQEDSAVYLCASSPPGQGAGGYTFGSGTRLTVV.

This clonotype has more than one count but fewer than ten. The chain joins TRBV20-1 to TRBJ2-1; D is unresolved. Deletions cut 3 bases from V and 9 bases from J, with 12 bases between. In germline, CDR1 is DFQATT, CDR2 SNEGSKA (reference sequence). There are 12 residues in the CDR3. The CDR3 sequence is CSASPVYTEQFF. The CDR3 DNA reads TGCAGTGCTAGTCCCGTCTATACTGAGCAGTTCTTC.

J is TRBJ1-1 and V is TRBV6-1; no reliable D call. V was shortened by 1 base and J by 0 bases, with 3 bases between the two germline ends. The CDR3 runs 13 residues. CDR1 MNHNS and CDR2 SASEGT come from the germline V gene. This CDR3 is CASSEVMNTEAFF. The CDR3 nucleotides are TGTGCCAGCAGTGAAGTCATGAACACTGAAGCTTTCTTT.